These T cell receptor beta chains were read from a single sample in a study of PD-1 blockade in classical Hodgkin lymphoma. Only in-frame clones appear in the TCRdb table, and some are missing; sequencing was by immunoSEQ multiplex PCR. This sample has some 40,000 clones, with 69% found just once. The sample was peripheral blood mononuclear cells (PBMCs), taken before the second cycle of nivolumab. These receptors all come from a human donor with classical Hodgkin lymphoma. Each CDR3 is given with its conserved first and last residue. A D gene is named only where the DNA matches it firmly. Only some rows state a clone size, as once, few, many or a class for expanded clones.

TRBD1 | TRBJ2-7 | . | TRBV5-1 | TGCGCCAGCAGCTTTTCACGGACAGGGGCCTACGAGCAGTACTTC | CASSFSRTGAYEQYF
TRBD1 | TRBJ2-3 | . | TRBV10-3 | TGTGCCATCAGTAGACAGGGTAGCACAGATACGCAGTATTTT | CAISRQGSTDTQYF
. | TRBJ2-7 | . | TRBV11-2 | TGTGCCAGCAGCTTAGTAGCCAGGGGGGATTACGAGCAGTACTTC | CASSLVARGDYEQYF
. | TRBJ2-1 | . | TRBV6-6 | TGTGCCAGCATCCCCGGGGGATCCTACAATGAGCAGTTCTTC | CASIPGGSYNEQFF
. | TRBJ2-7 | . | TRBV5-1 | TGCGCCAGCAGCTTGGCCGGGGGCGAGCAGTACTTC | CASSLAGGEQYF
TRBD1 | TRBJ2-7 | few | TRBV10-3 | TGTGCCATCAGTGGACAGGGGCTAACGGGGGAGCAGTACTTC | CAISGQGLTGEQYF
. | TRBJ2-3 | . | TRBV5-6 | TGTGCCAGCAGCTTGGGGACTAGCACAGATACGCAGTATTTT | CASSLGTSTDTQYF
. | TRBJ1-1 | . | TRBV9 | TGTGCCAGCAGCGTAGGGAGGGTTCTCATGAACACTGAAGCTTTCTTT | CASSVGRVLMNTEAFF
. | TRBJ2-2 | . | TRBV19 | TGTGCGAGTACTCCAAGGGGGACCGGGGAGCTGTTTTTT | CASTPRGTGELFF
TRBD1 | TRBJ2-7 | once | TRBV5-5 | TGTGCCAGCAGCAAGGACGGGACAGCTACTACAGAGCAGTACTTC | CASSKDGTATTEQYF
TRBD1 | TRBJ1-4 | . | TRBV6-5 | TGTGCCAGCAGTTACTCGTTCAGGGGGCGTGAAAAACTGTTTTTT | CASSYSFRGREKLFF
. | TRBJ2-3 | . | TRBV6-4 | TGTGCCAGCAGTGACATGGTGGGCACGCAGTATTTT | CASSDMVGTQYF
. | TRBJ1-4 | . | TRBV5-4 | TGTGCCAGCAGCCAGCCGGGGAATGAAAAACTGTTTTTT | CASSQPGNEKLFF
. | TRBJ2-1 | few | TRBV28 | TGTGCCAGCAGTTTTGGGTACGACTACAATGAGCAGTTCTTC | CASSFGYDYNEQFF
TRBD1 | TRBJ2-3 | . | TRBV18 | TGTGCCAGCTCACCATCCGGGACAGGGTACGGCACAGATACGCAGTATTTT | CASSPSGTGYGTDTQYF
. | TRBJ1-5 | . | TRBV5-6 | TGTGCCAGCAGCCAATTTCGGGGTCAGGCCCTCATGGGGCAGCCCCAGCATTTT | CASSQFRGQALMGQPQHF
. | TRBJ2-6 | . | TRBV2 | TGTGCCAGCAGACCCGGGGCCAACGTCCTGACTTTC | CASRPGANVLTF
. | TRBJ2-2 | . | TRBV9 | TGTGCCAGCAGCCCTCGGGGTGATTCGAACACCGGGGAGCTGTTTTTT | CASSPRGDSNTGELFF
. | TRBJ1-1 | . | TRBV6-1 | TGTGCCAGCAGCAGAGGGACGGAACGTTATGAAGCTTTCTTT | CASSRGTERYEAFF
TRBD1 | TRBJ2-1 | . | TRBV18 | TGTGCCAGCTCACCGGGACAGGGACCCTGGGAGCAGTTCTTC | CASSPGQGPWEQFF
TRBD1 | TRBJ2-2 | once | TRBV18 | TGTGCCAGCTCACCACGGGGACAGGGGATAAACACCGGGGAGCTGTTTTTT | CASSPRGQGINTGELFF
. | TRBJ1-3 | . | TRBV7-9 | TGTGCCAGCAGCTTAGCGCGTGATTGGCCATCTGGAAACACCATATATTTT | CASSLARDWPSGNTIYF
. | TRBJ1-2 | . | TRBV5-4 | TGTGCCAGCAGCTCTCAAAATAACTATGGCTACACCTTC | CASSSQNNYGYTF